This TCR beta chain was retrieved from a study of CD8 T cells in Susac syndrome. With 5 bases clipped from V and 3 bases from J, the junction kept 9 bases outside the gene matches. CDR3 size: 15 residues. Germline values: CDR1 SEHNR, CDR2 FQNEAQ (reference sequence). FACS was used to enrich TEMRA cells, whereas the CD8+ and CD4+ T cells were obtained by negative isolation. After extraction with the RNeasy kit, about 0.45 to 1 ug of the RNA was reverse transcribed using random hexamers. A multiplex approach, immunoSEQ multiplex PCR, amplified TCR beta CDR3 across 54 Vbeta and 13 Jbeta. MiXCR was run by TCRdb on the immunoSEQ multiplex PCR reads, yielding one entry per CDR3 protein. The table lists hundreds of thousands of distinct CDR3 sequences, around nine tenths of them singletons, with approximately 0.18% in the top ten.

J is TRBJ1-1 and V is TRBV7-9; 7 bases line up with TRBD1. The sample taken for sequencing was CD8+ T cells from PBMCs. The clonotype originates from a human donor with multiple sclerosis. The CDR3 DNA sequence: TGTGCCAGCAGCCAGGGGGTAGGGTGGTACACTGAAGCTTTCTTT. It encodes CASSQGVGWYTEAFF.